The 6 T cell receptor beta chains presented below share a single source sample, sequenced in a study of shared T cell receptors in the human thymus. Here immunoSEQ multiplex PCR was the method, and the copy in TCRdb shows in-frame clones only, minus some. The data show approximately 660,000 clones, roughly 90% seen once. The data were also submitted as part of a second study, on human thymus T cells.

Sequencing input: thymocytes. The receptors come from a boy less than two years old with a congenital heart defect.

The chain employs TRBV5-6 and TRBJ2-5; weak D call: TRBD1 (6 bases). There are 16 residues in the CDR3. V was pared by 3 bases and J by 1 base, with 16 bases between. Germline assignment: CDR1 SGHDT and CDR2 YYEEEE. The CDR3 sequence: CASSSGHGQSQETQYF. CDR3 in DNA: TGTGCCAGCAGCTCCGGTCATGGACAGTCCCAAGAGACCCAGTACTTC.

This clone has only one observation. The rearrangement uses TRBV7-9 and TRBJ1-5, with 8 nucleotides matching TRBD1. The V segment lost 5 bases and the J segment 5 bases; nucleotides outside the gene matches: 5. The CDR3 runs to 14 residues. Per the germline V gene, CDR1 is SEHNR and CDR2 is FQNEAQ (reference sequence). In DNA, the CDR3 is TGTGCCAGCAGCCAGACAGGGGTGGATCAGCCCCAGCATTTT. This translates into CASSQTGVDQPQHF.

V is TRBV9 and J is TRBJ1-4; 9 positions match TRBD1. Germline V gives CDR1 SGDLS, CDR2 YYNGEE. Trimming at V came to 2 bases and at J to 0 bases, leaving 5 bases not matched to a gene. This CDR3 comprises 17 residues. The CDR3 nucleotides read TGTGCCAGCAGCGTTGGGACAGGGCTGGCAACTAATGAAAAACTGTTTTTT. It codes for CASSVGTGLATNEKLFF.

The V gene is TRBV7-9, the J gene TRBJ2-5; a weak D match, TRBD1 (6 bases). This CDR3 is built from 14 residues. Germline loops: CDR1 SEHNR, CDR2 FQNEAQ (reference sequence). The V gene lost 4 bases and the J gene lost 2 bases, with 11 bases spanning the gap. The CDR3 DNA follows: TGTGCCAGCAGCTCCGGGACAAATCAAGAGACCCAGTACTTC. Residues: CASSSGTNQETQYF.

The CDR3 is CASSSFHGTSGTDTQYF. In nucleotides, the CDR3 is TGTGCCAGCAGCAGCTTCCATGGGACTAGCGGCACAGATACGCAGTATTTT. The V and J genes are TRBV7-2 and TRBJ2-3; 10 nucleotides align to TRBD2. The CDR3 spans 17 residues. V trimming: 5 bases; J trimming: 1 base; junction bases outside the gene matches: 9. Germline assignment: CDR1 SGHTA and CDR2 FQGNSA.

V gene TRBV15 combines with J gene TRBJ2-7; 7 bases align to TRBD1. The germline V gene has CDR1 LNHNV and CDR2 YYDKDF (reference sequence). CDR3 size: 16 residues. Trimming at V came to 3 bases and at J to 0 bases, leaving 8 bases not matched to a gene. The CDR3 region is CATSSEKGAPSYEQYF. The CDR3 region has the DNA TGTGCCACCAGCAGTGAAAAGGGGGCCCCCTCCTACGAGCAGTACTTC.